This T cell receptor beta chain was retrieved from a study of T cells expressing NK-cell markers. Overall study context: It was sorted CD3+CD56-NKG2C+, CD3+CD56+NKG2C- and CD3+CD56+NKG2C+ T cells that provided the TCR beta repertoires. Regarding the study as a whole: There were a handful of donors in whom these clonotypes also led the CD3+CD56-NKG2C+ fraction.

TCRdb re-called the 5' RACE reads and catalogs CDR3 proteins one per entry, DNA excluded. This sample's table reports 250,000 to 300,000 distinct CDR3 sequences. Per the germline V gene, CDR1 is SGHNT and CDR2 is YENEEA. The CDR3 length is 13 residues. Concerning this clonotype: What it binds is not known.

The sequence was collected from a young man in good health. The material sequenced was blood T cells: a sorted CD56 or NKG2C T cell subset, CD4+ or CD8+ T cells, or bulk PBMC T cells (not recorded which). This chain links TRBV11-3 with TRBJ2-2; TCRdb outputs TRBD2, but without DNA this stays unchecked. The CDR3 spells CASSIAGDGELFF.